This entry features one T cell receptor beta chain sequence. TCRdb's copy holds only in-frame clones and misses some; the assay was immunoSEQ multiplex PCR. The repertoire includes about 32,000 clones, about four fifths of them detected once, and around a sixth sits in the top ten. Germline CDR1 and CDR2: SEHNR and FQNEAQ (reference sequence). The CDR3 is 16 amino acids. V trimming: 5 bases; J trimming: 5 bases; junction bases outside the gene matches: 10. The entry originates in a study of OX40 agonist ivuxolimab in advanced cancers. This material consisted of CD4+ or CD8+ T cells sorted from blood, taken in a trial of the OX40 agonist ivuxolimab. This chain joins TRBV7-9 and TRBJ2-5, with 11 bases matching TRBD2. The clonotype was recovered from an adult with an advanced solid tumor such as melanoma, head and neck, liver or kidney cancer. CDR3 sequence reads: CASSRLAGTVLETQYF. In DNA, the CDR3 is TGTGCCAGCAGCAGACTAGCGGGGACCGTTTTGGAGACCCAGTACTTC.